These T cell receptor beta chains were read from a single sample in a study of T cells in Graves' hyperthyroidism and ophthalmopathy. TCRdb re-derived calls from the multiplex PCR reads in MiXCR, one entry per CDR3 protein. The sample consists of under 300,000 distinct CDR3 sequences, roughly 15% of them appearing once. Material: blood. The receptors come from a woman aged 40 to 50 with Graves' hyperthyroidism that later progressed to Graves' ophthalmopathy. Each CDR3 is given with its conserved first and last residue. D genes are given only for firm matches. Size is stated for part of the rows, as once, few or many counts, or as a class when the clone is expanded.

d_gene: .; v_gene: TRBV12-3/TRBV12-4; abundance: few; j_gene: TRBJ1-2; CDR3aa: CASARTPRTYGYTF; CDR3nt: TGTGCCAGCGCCCGGACACCGCGCACCTATGGCTACACCTTC
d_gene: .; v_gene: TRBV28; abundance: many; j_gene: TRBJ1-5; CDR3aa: CASSLWGAGKSNQPQHF; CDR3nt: TGTGCCAGCAGTTTATGGGGGGCAGGTAAAAGCAATCAGCCCCAGCATTTT
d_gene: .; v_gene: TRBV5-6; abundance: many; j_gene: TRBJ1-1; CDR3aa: CASSLPSGSEAFF; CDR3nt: TGTGCCAGCAGCTTGCCGTCGGGTTCTGAAGCTTTCTTT
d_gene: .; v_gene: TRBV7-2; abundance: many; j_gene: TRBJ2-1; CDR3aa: CASSSSRLDSSYNEQFF; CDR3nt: TGTGCCAGCAGCTCGAGTAGACTGGACAGTTCCTACAATGAGCAGTTCTTC
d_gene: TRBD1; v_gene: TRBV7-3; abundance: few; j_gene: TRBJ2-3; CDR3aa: CASSLVGTGGPDTQYF; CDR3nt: TGTGCCAGCAGCCTAGTGGGGACAGGGGGGCCGGATACGCAGTATTTT
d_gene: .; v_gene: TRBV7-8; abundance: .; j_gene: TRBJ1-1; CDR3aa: CASSTWGKVNTEAFF; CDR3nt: TGTGCCAGCAGCACCTGGGGGAAGGTGAACACTGAAGCTTTCTTT
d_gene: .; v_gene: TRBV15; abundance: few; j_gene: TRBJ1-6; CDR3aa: CATSRDLWSPLHF; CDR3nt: TGTGCCACCAGCAGAGATCTTTGGTCACCCCTCCACTTT
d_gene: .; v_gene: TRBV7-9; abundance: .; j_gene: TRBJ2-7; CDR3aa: CASSSVSGPHYEQYF; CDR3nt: TGTGCCAGCAGCTCGGTATCGGGACCTCACTACGAGCAGTACTTC
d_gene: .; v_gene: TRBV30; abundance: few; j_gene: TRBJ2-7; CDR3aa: CAWSARYEQYF; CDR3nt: TGTGCCTGGAGCGCACGGTACGAGCAGTACTTC
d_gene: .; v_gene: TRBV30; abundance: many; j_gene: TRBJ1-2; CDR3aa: CAWSSSFGLDGYTF; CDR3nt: TGTGCCTGGAGTAGCAGTTTTGGGCTCGATGGCTACACCTTC
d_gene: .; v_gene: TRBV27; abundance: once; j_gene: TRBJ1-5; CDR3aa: CASSLAALNQPRHF; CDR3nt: TGTGCCAGCAGTTTGGCAGCACTCAATCAGCCCCGGCATTTT
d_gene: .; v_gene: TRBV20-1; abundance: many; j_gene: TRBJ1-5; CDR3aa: CSVPYSNQPQHF; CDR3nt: TGCAGTGTCCCATATAGCAATCAGCCCCAGCATTTT